One and the same sample provided the 16 T cell receptor beta chains below, sequenced in a study of T cell responses to AZD1222 COVID-19 vaccine. Clones were read by immunoSEQ multiplex PCR, and TCRdb kept only the in-frame ones, dropping some. The sample shows approximately 150,000 clones, more than 85% of them seen only once. The starting material was peripheral blood, obtained 28 days after the second AZD1222 dose. The receptors were gathered from an adult who received the AZD1222 COVID-19 vaccine.

V is TRBV9 and J is TRBJ2-5; TRBD2 matches at 14 bases. The CDR3 is 17 amino acids. With V trimmed by 3 bases and J by 7 bases, 11 bases remained unmatched. The germline V gene encodes CDR1 SGDLS and CDR2 YYNGEE. The CDR3 coding sequence is TGTGCCAGCAGCGCCACTGGACTAGCGGGAGGCAATGGGACCCAGTACTTC. It codes for CASSATGLAGGNGTQYF.

V is TRBV28 and J is TRBJ1-1, with D uncertain. Per the germline V gene, CDR1 is MDHEN and CDR2 is SYDVKM. The ends were cut back, 6 bases at V and 2 bases at J, with 7 bases in the middle. The CDR3 has 12 residues. CDR3 DNA: TGTGCCAGCAGACCCATAAACACTGAAGCTTTCTTT. It is translated as CASRPINTEAFF.

This chain connects TRBV27 to TRBJ1-4; D might be TRBD1 (6 bases). This CDR3 is 15 amino acids long. Germline assignment: CDR1 MNHEY and CDR2 SMNVEV (reference sequence). V lost 4 bases and J 0 bases, leaving 9 bases between the germline ends. Here the CDR3 DNA reads TGTGCCAGCAGTTCATGGACAGCAACTAATGAAAAACTGTTTTTT. Its translation is CASSSWTATNEKLFF.

The rearrangement uses TRBV4-2 and TRBJ1-3, with no clear D. V shed 3 bases and J shed 0 bases, with 12 bases lying between them. Germline values: CDR1 LGHNA, CDR2 YNFKEQ. There are 16 residues in the CDR3. The CDR3 DNA is TGTGCCAGCAGCCAGAGGGTTGGCAGCTCTGGAAACACCATATATTTT. The encoded protein is CASSQRVGSSGNTIYF.

The V and J genes are TRBV4-3 and TRBJ2-1; 7 positions match TRBD2. V was clipped by 0 bases and J by 14 bases; unmatched bases: 16. Germline V gene sequence: CDR1 LGHNA, CDR2 YSLEER. The CDR3 is 16 amino acids. The CDR3 DNA is TGCGCCAGCAGCCAAGAGAATTCCGGGAGGAGTGGTATTAAGTTCTTC. This gives the protein CASSQENSGRSGIKFF.

The chain is built from TRBV6-5 and TRBJ2-5, with D hard to call. The CDR3 contains 14 residues. Between the trimmed V and J ends, which lost 7 bases and 5 bases, there was a span of 17 bases. The germline gives CDR1 MNHEY, CDR2 SVGAGI. As DNA, the CDR3 is TGTGCCAGCAAAAGGGCGGTCCCATGGGAGACCCAGTACTTC. Translation: CASKRAVPWETQYF.

This chain connects TRBV5-4 to TRBJ2-1, with TRBD2 matching 14 bases. Germline V lookup: CDR1 SGHNT, CDR2 YYREEE (reference sequence). J was trimmed by 9 bases and V by 5 bases; bases with no gene match: 7. This CDR3 has 15 residues. The CDR3 reads CASREGTSGSIEQFF. The DNA of the CDR3 is TGTGCCAGCAGGGAGGGGACTAGCGGGAGTATTGAGCAGTTCTTC.

J is TRBJ1-3 and V is TRBV6-5, with D tentatively TRBD1 (5 bases). Deletions cut 0 bases from V and 4 bases from J, with 10 bases between. The CDR3 totals 15 residues. Germline values: CDR1 MNHEY, CDR2 SVGAGI. CDR3 DNA sequence: TGTGCCAGCAGTTACTCCGAGAGGGGCGGAAACACCATATATTTT. Amino acids: CASSYSERGGNTIYF.

The gene calls are TRBV5-1 and TRBJ1-3; unclear D gene. The ends were cut back, 4 bases at V and 0 bases at J, with 11 bases in the middle. Germline CDR1 SGHRS, CDR2 YFSETQ. This CDR3 region has 15 residues. CDR3 residues: CASSPDGDSGNTIYF. The CDR3 coding sequence is TGCGCCAGCAGCCCTGACGGCGACTCTGGAAACACCATATATTTT.

This sequence joins TRBV18 and TRBJ1-1, with no clear D. Germline V gives CDR1 KGHSH, CDR2 LQKENI. The V gene lost 3 bases and the J gene lost 6 bases, with 11 bases spanning the gap. The CDR3 runs to 13 residues. CDR3 loop: CASSPEGRSEAFF. As DNA, the CDR3 is TGTGCCAGCTCACCGGAAGGCCGCTCTGAAGCTTTCTTT.

The chain has TRBV5-4 and TRBJ2-7; D is perhaps TRBD1 or TRBD2 (5 bases each). Trimming pared 0 bases from V and 2 bases from J, leaving 12 bases between. This CDR3 contains 15 residues. Germline loops: CDR1 SGHNT, CDR2 YYREEE (reference sequence). CDR3 in amino acids: CASSLGQGVTYEQYF. The CDR3 coding sequence is TGTGCCAGCAGCTTGGGGCAGGGAGTCACCTACGAGCAGTACTTC.

The chain employs TRBV11-3 and TRBJ1-6, with 10 bases lining up with TRBD1. Unmatched junction bases numbered 5, after V lost 3 bases and J lost 6 bases. Germline assignment: CDR1 SGHNT and CDR2 YENEEA. The CDR3 is made up of 16 amino acids. CDR3 nucleotide sequence: TGTGCCAGCAGCTTCGGACAGGGGGTTTCTAATTCACCCCTCCACTTT. Its translation: CASSFGQGVSNSPLHF.

The rearrangement links TRBV7-9 to TRBJ1-1; D unresolved. Germline V gene sequence: CDR1 SEHNR, CDR2 FQNEAQ (reference sequence). The V and J ends lost 6 bases and 4 bases respectively, with 12 bases between them. CDR3 length: 13 amino acids. The CDR3 spells CASRREGVTEAFF. The CDR3, as DNA: TGTGCCAGCAGGAGGGAGGGTGTCACTGAAGCTTTCTTT. Variable domain in full (rest from reference TRBV7-9 and TRBJ1-1): DTGVSQNPRHKITKRGQNVTFRCDPISEHNRLYWYRQTLGQGPEFLTYFQNEAQLEKSRLLSDRFSAERPKGSFSTLEIQRTEQGDSAMYLCASRREGVTEAFFGQGTRLTVV.

This clone was counted between two and nine times. V and J are TRBV9 and TRBJ1-2; D may be TRBD1 (6 bases). Germline-derived CDR1 and CDR2 are SGDLS and YYNGEE. V was pared by 6 bases and J by 3 bases, with 21 bases between. The CDR3 has 16 residues. CDR3 sequence: CASTLGGQGFDYGYTF. CDR3 in DNA: TGTGCCAGCACCCTCGGGGGGCAGGGTTTTGACTATGGCTACACCTTC.

The chain joins TRBV10-2 to TRBJ2-5; a weak D match, TRBD1 (6 bases). The germline CDR1 and CDR2 sequences are WSHSY and SAAADI. The CDR3 has 16 residues. V lost 6 bases to trimming and J lost 1 base, with 18 bases between them. CDR3 sequence: CASRPLGAAAQETQYF. CDR3 in DNA: TGCGCCAGCAGACCGTTGGGGGCCGCGGCCCAAGAGACCCAGTACTTC.

The table lists this clone with a count of one. The V and J genes are TRBV5-1 and TRBJ2-2; 10 positions agree with TRBD1. Germline CDR1 SGHRS, CDR2 YFSETQ. There are 15 residues in the CDR3. The V and J ends lost 5 bases and 3 bases, in that order; junction bases with no gene match: 4. The DNA for the CDR3 is TGCGCCAGCAGTTCTGGACAGGGGGACACCGGGGAGCTGTTTTTT. This sequence encodes CASSSGQGDTGELFF.